These T cell receptor beta chains were read from a single sample in a study of beta chain features in type 1 diabetes. Clones were sequenced by immunoSEQ multiplex PCR, and TCRdb holds only the in-frame ones, with some missing. The sample gives fewer than 650,000 clones, about 14% of which show up once; around 0.1% is in the top ten. Sequencing used naive CD4+ T cells from blood. The receptor source for this set is a man in his late teens or twenties in good health. Both conserved end residues are part of each CDR3. D genes are given only for firm matches. Clone size is given for some rows only: seen once, a few or many times, or a class if the clone is expanded.

J	V	D	size	DNA	CDR3
TRBJ1-6	TRBV7-9	TRBD1	.	TGTGCCAGCAGCTTGGGGACAGGGGGGGATTCACCCCTCCACTTT	CASSLGTGGDSPLHF
TRBJ1-4	TRBV18	TRBD1	.	TGTGCCAGCTCACCACGACGGGGACAGGATGTATTGACAAGAGCTAATGAAAAACTGTTTTTT	CASSPRRGQDVLTRANEKLFF
TRBJ2-5	TRBV4-1	TRBD2	few	TGCGCCAGCAGCCAAGTCCTTAGCGGGGAGACCCAGTACTTC	CASSQVLSGETQYF
TRBJ1-5	TRBV4-2	.	.	TGTGCCAGCAGCCAAGCGTTGTATAGCAATCAGCCCCAGCATTTT	CASSQALYSNQPQHF
TRBJ2-3	TRBV7-3	TRBD2	.	TGTGCCAGCAGCCTGGGACTAGCGGGGCAATGGGCAGATACGCAGTATTTT	CASSLGLAGQWADTQYF
TRBJ2-7	TRBV30	.	.	TGTGCCTGGAGTGTATCAAACGAGCAGTACTTC	CAWSVSNEQYF
TRBJ2-1	TRBV7-2	.	many	TGTGCCAGCAGCGCTAGCATGGCTAGCCCACAGGAGCAGTTCTTC	CASSASMASPQEQFF
TRBJ2-4	TRBV14	.	few	TGTGCCAGCAGCCAAACAGGGTGGAGGGACGTCAAAAACATTCAGTACTTC	CASSQTGWRDVKNIQYF
TRBJ2-7	TRBV6-5	TRBD1	few	TGTGCCAGCAGTCCCCCGGGACAGCCCTACGAGCAGTACTTC	CASSPPGQPYEQYF
TRBJ2-1	TRBV5-6	.	.	TGTGCCAGCAGCAAGAACCCCCGAGGGTTCAATGAGCAGTTCTTC	CASSKNPRGFNEQFF
TRBJ1-6	TRBV6-5	TRBD1	.	TGTGCCAGCAGTGCGGACAGGGGTGGATCACCCCTCCACTTT	CASSADRGGSPLHF
TRBJ1-2	TRBV10-3	TRBD1	.	TGTGCCATCAGTTACGAAAACAGGGGACCCTATGGCTACACCTTC	CAISYENRGPYGYTF
TRBJ2-7	TRBV5-4	TRBD2	.	TGTGCCAGCAGCTCTAGCGGGAGGCGGTACGAGCAGTACTTC	CASSSSGRRYEQYF
TRBJ2-7	TRBV9	TRBD2	few	TGTGCCAGCAGCGTAGGGACTAGCGGGGAGCATGAGCAGTACTTC	CASSVGTSGEHEQYF
TRBJ2-5	TRBV18	.	few	TGTGCCAGCTCACCGCTCCCCGGGACCCAGTACTTC	CASSPLPGTQYF
TRBJ2-1	TRBV12-5	.	.	TGTGCTAGTGGCGACGGGGCGGGGAGATTCGACAATGAGCAGTTCTTC	CASGDGAGRFDNEQFF
TRBJ1-2	TRBV11-2	.	few	TGTGCCAGCAGCCCAGTGTACAGGGATCCCTATGGCTACACCTTC	CASSPVYRDPYGYTF
TRBJ2-1	TRBV25-1	.	.	TGTGCCAGCAGTGAGGCAGGGACGGGTCTATATGAGCAGTTCTTC	CASSEAGTGLYEQFF
TRBJ1-2	TRBV7-9	.	.	TGTGCCAGCAGCTTAGAGGCAGGGAGTCATGGCTACACCTTC	CASSLEAGSHGYTF
TRBJ2-7	TRBV7-3	TRBD1	.	TGTGCCAGCAGCTTAGGAATGCCAGGGGGCTCCTACGAGCAGTACTTC	CASSLGMPGGSYEQYF
TRBJ2-2	TRBV4-1	TRBD1	few	TGCGCCAGCAGCTCCGACAGGGGATATACCGGGGAGCTGTTTTTT	CASSSDRGYTGELFF
TRBJ2-7	TRBV18	TRBD1	.	TGTGCCAGCTCACGGGGACAGGGGGCCTACGAGCAGTACTTC	CASSRGQGAYEQYF
TRBJ2-2	TRBV6-5	.	few	TGTGCCAGCAGTTACGTCCTTGACACCGGGGAGCTGTTTTTT	CASSYVLDTGELFF
TRBJ2-1	TRBV12-5	TRBD2	.	TGTGCTAGTGGTTTGGGCGGGAGCCGCTACAATGAGCAGTTCTTC	CASGLGGSRYNEQFF
TRBJ2-1	TRBV7-9	.	.	TGTGCCAGCAGCTTAACGGCGGCCTACAATGAGCAGTTCTTC	CASSLTAAYNEQFF
TRBJ2-7	TRBV9	.	few	TGTGCCAGCAGCGTAGGCGCTAACTACGAGCAGTACTTC	CASSVGANYEQYF
TRBJ2-5	TRBV2	.	many	TGTGCCAGCAGTTACCAAGAGACCCAGTACTTC	CASSYQETQYF
TRBJ2-2	TRBV7-9	.	few	TGTGCCAGCAGCCTTCTCCGCGACTTATCCGGGGAGCTGTTTTTT	CASSLLRDLSGELFF
TRBJ1-2	TRBV30	.	.	TGTGCCTGGAGTCTTAGGCAGAACTATGGCTACACCTTC	CAWSLRQNYGYTF
TRBJ2-7	TRBV7-2	TRBD1	.	TGTGCCAGCAGACGGACAGGGATTAATTCCTACGAGCAGTACTTC	CASRRTGINSYEQYF
TRBJ2-3	TRBV10-3	.	.	TGTGCCATCAGTGGAGTCACAGGGATGACAGATACGCAGTATTTT	CAISGVTGMTDTQYF
TRBJ2-3	TRBV14	.	.	TGTGCCAGCAGCCACTTAACAGATACGCAGTATTTT	CASSHLTDTQYF
TRBJ2-7	TRBV5-1	.	few	TGCGCCAGCAGCTTGGGTACGGTGTACTACGAGCAGTACTTC	CASSLGTVYYEQYF
TRBJ1-2	TRBV4-1	.	few	TGTGCCACCCGAGGAAATGCCTATGGCTACACCTTC	CATRGNAYGYTF
TRBJ2-7	TRBV19	TRBD1	few	TGTGCCAGTACCTCGAACTACCGGGACAGGGGGTCCTACGAGCAGTACTTC	CASTSNYRDRGSYEQYF
TRBJ1-6	TRBV19	.	few	TGTGCCAGTAGTAGTCGCAGGTTTCGGAATTCACCCCTCCACTTT	CASSSRRFRNSPLHF
TRBJ2-7	TRBV4-2	.	few	TGTGCCAGCAGCCGTGCGGAAGGACAGAACTACGAGCAGTACTTC	CASSRAEGQNYEQYF
TRBJ2-3	TRBV27	.	.	TGTGCCAGCAGTCGTCCCGGCACAGATACGCAGTATTTT	CASSRPGTDTQYF
TRBJ1-1	TRBV18	TRBD1	few	TGTGCCAGCTCACCCGGGACAGGGATGAACACTGAAGCTTTCTTT	CASSPGTGMNTEAFF
TRBJ2-1	TRBV19	TRBD2	few	TGTGCCAGTAGTATCCGGGGGGAGTCCTACAATGAGCAGTTCTTC	CASSIRGESYNEQFF
TRBJ2-7	TRBV28	.	.	TGTGCCAACCTACAGGGACTACACTCCTACGAGCAGTACTTC	CANLQGLHSYEQYF
TRBJ2-5	TRBV4-3	TRBD1	.	TGCGCCAGCAGCCAAGATCCGGGACAGAGTCAAGAGACCCAGTACTTC	CASSQDPGQSQETQYF
TRBJ1-5	TRBV5-5	.	few	TGTGCCAGCAGCTTGTTCGGGGCCCGAGCGGGACAGCCCCAGCATTTT	CASSLFGARAGQPQHF
TRBJ2-3	TRBV29-1	TRBD2	few	TGCAGCGCTGGGACTAGCGGGCGGGCAGATACGCAGTATTTT	CSAGTSGRADTQYF
TRBJ1-6	TRBV5-1	TRBD1	.	TGCGCCAGCAGCAGGGACAGGGCAAATTCACCCCTCCACTTT	CASSRDRANSPLHF
TRBJ1-2	TRBV6-6	.	.	TGTGCCAGCAGCAGCACAGGGTTATCTAACTATGGCTACACCTTC	CASSSTGLSNYGYTF
TRBJ1-3	TRBV27	.	.	TGTGCCAGCAGTTTATACAGTAACTCTGGAAACACCATATATTTT	CASSLYSNSGNTIYF
TRBJ2-1	TRBV28	.	.	TGTGCCAGCAGTCCCGACGGTGCGGGCCCCTACAATGAGCAGTTCTTC	CASSPDGAGPYNEQFF
TRBJ2-1	TRBV7-2	TRBD2	few	TGTGCCAGCAGGCCGGCTAGCGGGGGTCGCGGTGAGCAGTTCTTC	CASRPASGGRGEQFF
TRBJ2-1	TRBV11-2	TRBD2	few	TGTGCCAGCAGACATAGCGGGGGGAACTACAATGAGCAGTTCTTC	CASRHSGGNYNEQFF